This T cell receptor beta chain came from a study of T cell changes during pregnancy in multiple sclerosis. Trimming removed 0 bases from V and 7 bases from J, with 13 bases in between. The CDR3 contains 15 residues. Germline CDR1 SGDLS, CDR2 YYNGEE. TCRdb keeps only in-frame clones here, not all; method: immunoSEQ multiplex PCR. The table has 20,000 to 25,000 clones, around 85% seen once. Sequences were derived from CD8+ T cells from peripheral blood mononuclear cells, sampled in the first trimester of pregnancy. This receptor was taken from a female donor in good health, enrolled as a control in a pregnancy study. The chain combines TRBV9 with TRBJ1-4; possible D gene TRBD1, 5 bases. CDR3 sequence: CASSVGSGGTEKLFF. The CDR3 DNA sequence: TGTGCCAGCAGCGTAGGATCCGGAGGGACTGAAAAACTGTTTTTT.